This T cell receptor beta chain comes out of a study of blood T cell repertoires in COVID-19. Background on the study: T cells, B-cell-depleted T cells, or PBMCs supplied cDNA or gDNA.

In the source study's methods: The authors estimated nucleated cell counts from reference gene primer amplification. Generated by immunoSEQ multiplex PCR, the TCRdb table keeps only in-frame clones and is missing some. Clonal size and the V and J genes are those of that table, whereas D and trimming came from the DNA. The sample holds about 430,000 clones, roughly 84% seen once. The study assigned cohorts using participant-reported clinical history. Germline CDR1 and CDR2: MNHEY and SVGAGI. V shed 0 bases and J 2 bases; nucleotides not matched to a gene: 3. The CDR3 consists of 16 residues. The sequence was collected from a young woman who had been exposed to COVID-19. The J gene is TRBJ1-4, the V gene TRBV6-5; TRBD1 matches 7 bases. Sequences were obtained from PBMCs or T cells enriched from blood (not recorded which). The CDR3 bases are TGTGCCAGCAGTTACTCCACACAGGGGACTAATGAAAAACTGTTTTTT. This codes for CASSYSTQGTNEKLFF.